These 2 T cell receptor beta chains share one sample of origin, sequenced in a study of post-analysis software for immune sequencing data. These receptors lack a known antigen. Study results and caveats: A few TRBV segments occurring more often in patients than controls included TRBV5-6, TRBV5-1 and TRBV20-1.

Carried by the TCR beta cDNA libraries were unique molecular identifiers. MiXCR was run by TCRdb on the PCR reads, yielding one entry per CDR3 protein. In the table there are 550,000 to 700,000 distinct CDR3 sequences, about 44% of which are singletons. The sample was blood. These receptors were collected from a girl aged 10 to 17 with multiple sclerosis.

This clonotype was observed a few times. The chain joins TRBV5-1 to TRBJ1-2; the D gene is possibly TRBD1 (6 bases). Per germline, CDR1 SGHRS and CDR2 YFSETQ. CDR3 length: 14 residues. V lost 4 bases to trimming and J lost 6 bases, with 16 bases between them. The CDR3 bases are TGCGCCAGCAGCAAACAGGGTTCGCGGAATGGCTACACCTTC. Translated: CASSKQGSRNGYTF.

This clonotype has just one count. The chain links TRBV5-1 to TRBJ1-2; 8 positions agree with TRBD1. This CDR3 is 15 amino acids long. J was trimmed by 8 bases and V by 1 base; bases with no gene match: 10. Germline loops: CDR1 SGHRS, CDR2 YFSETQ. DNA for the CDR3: TGCGCCAGCAGCTTGACCGCAGGGGGCGCAGGAGGCTACACCTTC. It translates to CASSLTAGGAGGYTF.